This TCR beta chain emerged from a study of T-cell memory formation after mild COVID-19. TCRdb reprocessed the 5' RACE reads with MiXCR, giving one entry per CDR3 protein. The sample consists of 150,000 to 200,000 distinct CDR3 sequences, 9.5% to 13% of them appearing once. Germline CDR1 and CDR2: SGHVS and FQNEAQ. The trim removed 5 bases at V and 5 bases at J, leaving 3 bases unmatched. The CDR3 has 13 amino acids. This clonotype was counted ten times or more. The V and J genes are TRBV7-8 and TRBJ1-5; 7 positions match TRBD1. The TCR comes from a man between 18 and 29 years old who had mild COVID-19 (a few samples of this study predate the infection). Cell type and time point are not known. Sequenced input: PBMCs or a T cell subset sorted from them (not recorded which). CDR3 sequence reads: CASSRTGDQPQHF. The CDR3 DNA reads TGTGCCAGCAGCCGCACAGGGGATCAGCCCCAGCATTTT.